Listed below are T cell receptor beta chains from one sample, sequenced in a study of technical replicates of blood from a few donors. TCRdb's copy holds only in-frame clones and misses some; the assay was immunoSEQ multiplex PCR. The repertoire holds roughly 80,000 clones, with 93% as singletons. The sequenced sample consisted of T cells isolated from PBMCs. These TCRs come from a human donor in good health. Each CDR3 is given with its conserved first and last residue. Each record gives: CDR3 DNA, CDR3 protein, J gene, D gene, clone size, V gene. A D gene is named only where the DNA matches it firmly. The size of a clone is reported for some rows only, either as once, few or many, or as a class for expanded clones.

TGCGCCAGCAGCTTGAGGCTAGCGGGGGCTCGCAATGAGCAGTTCTTC	CASSLRLAGARNEQFF	TRBJ2-1	TRBD2	once	TRBV5-1
TGTGCCAGCAGTGGACTCTCCAGAGCGGGAGTGGGCAGGGAGACCCAGTACTTC	CASSGLSRAGVGRETQYF	TRBJ2-5	TRBD2	-	TRBV2
TGTGCCAGCAGCTTAGGGTTCCGCGGTAGCGGGTTTGAGCAGTTCTTC	CASSLGFRGSGFEQFF	TRBJ2-1	TRBD2	-	TRBV11-3
TGTGCCAGTAGTACGACTAGCGGGAGTAATACGCAGTATTTT	CASSTTSGSNTQYF	TRBJ2-3	TRBD2	-	TRBV19
TGTGCCAGCAGTTTAGCGGACACGACCTCCTACGAGCAGTACTTC	CASSLADTTSYEQYF	TRBJ2-7	-	once	TRBV28
TGTGCCAGCAGTGAAACTTGGCTAGCGGGAATCTACGAGCAGTACTTC	CASSETWLAGIYEQYF	TRBJ2-7	TRBD2	-	TRBV2
TGTGCCACACGGGGGCTAGCGGGAGTCGGTGAGCAGTTCTTC	CATRGLAGVGEQFF	TRBJ2-1	TRBD2	-	TRBV6-5
TGTGCCTGGAGTGGGACAGGGGGTTGGAATGAGCAGTTCTTC	CAWSGTGGWNEQFF	TRBJ2-1	TRBD1	-	TRBV30
TGTGCCAGCAGTGTGCGGCTAGCGGGGCCCTACGAGCAGTACTTC	CASSVRLAGPYEQYF	TRBJ2-7	TRBD2	-	TRBV2
TGTGCCAGTAGTTCCCTAGGACAGGGGGCGAGCTACACCTTC	CASSSLGQGASYTF	TRBJ1-2	TRBD1	-	TRBV19
TGTGCCAGTAGTATAGTGGGGAGGGAAGCAGATACGCAGTATTTT	CASSIVGREADTQYF	TRBJ2-3	TRBD2	-	TRBV19
TGTGCCAGCAGCCGACTTAACTCCTACGAGCAGTACTTC	CASSRLNSYEQYF	TRBJ2-7	-	-	TRBV28
TGTGCCAGTACCCCGACAGGGGCAACTAGCGGGAGACTGCAGTTCTTC	CASTPTGATSGRLQFF	TRBJ2-1	TRBD2	-	TRBV19
TGCACCGGAGAACACAGGGGCGCTAGCACAGATACGCAGTATTTT	CTGEHRGASTDTQYF	TRBJ2-3	-	-	TRBV1
TGTGCCAGCAGCGAGTTGGGGGGAGGTAATGAAAAACTGTTTTTT	CASSELGGGNEKLFF	TRBJ1-4	-	-	TRBV9
TGTGCCAGCAGCTTATCTAGCGGCTCCTACAATGAGCAGTTCTTC	CASSLSSGSYNEQFF	TRBJ2-1	TRBD2	-	TRBV7-2
TGTGCCAGCAGACCAGCGGGCAGCTCCTACAATGAGCAGTTCTTC	CASRPAGSSYNEQFF	TRBJ2-1	-	-	TRBV28
TGTGCCAGCAGCGCGACTAGCGGGAGTCACGAGCAGTACTTC	CASSATSGSHEQYF	TRBJ2-7	TRBD2	-	TRBV9
TGCGCCAGCAGCCCCGCTCAGGGCGGGAGGTCCAATGAGCAGTTCTTC	CASSPAQGGRSNEQFF	TRBJ2-1	TRBD2	-	TRBV5-1
TGCGCCAGCAGTGACTTAACGACAGGGTACACTGAAGCTTTCTTT	CASSDLTTGYTEAFF	TRBJ1-1	TRBD1	few	TRBV10-1
TGCGCCAGCAGCCAAGACTTTGTAGGACAGGGGGCGGAAAAACTGTTTTTT	CASSQDFVGQGAEKLFF	TRBJ1-4	TRBD1	-	TRBV4-1
TGTGCCAGCAGTTTCCAGGGGGTTACTGAAGCTTTCTTT	CASSFQGVTEAFF	TRBJ1-1	TRBD1	-	TRBV28
TGTGCCAGCAGCTTACAAAATGAGCAGTTCTTC	CASSLQNEQFF	TRBJ2-1	-	-	TRBV7-9
TGTGCCAGCAGCTTAGGAGGTTCCTACAATGAGCAGTTCTTC	CASSLGGSYNEQFF	TRBJ2-1	-	-	TRBV7-8
TGCAGCGTTGAGGGACAGGGGGTGAAGACCCAGTACTTC	CSVEGQGVKTQYF	TRBJ2-5	TRBD1	once	TRBV29-1
TGTGCTAGCAGCGCGAGCGGGGGCCGCTCTGGAAACACCATATATTTT	CASSASGGRSGNTIYF	TRBJ1-3	-	-	TRBV7-7
TGTGCCAGCTCACTAACCGGGGGGGCCGTCAAAAACATTCAGTACTTC	CASSLTGGAVKNIQYF	TRBJ2-4	TRBD2	-	TRBV7-9
TGTGCCAGCAGCTTGACTCTCTCGGCAGATACGCAGTATTTT	CASSLTLSADTQYF	TRBJ2-3	-	-	TRBV11-2
TGTGCCAGCAGTGAACTAGCGGGGGCCGGGGAGCTGTTTTTT	CASSELAGAGELFF	TRBJ2-2	TRBD2	-	TRBV2
TGTGCCAGCAGCCGGGACAATGGAAACACCATATATTTT	CASSRDNGNTIYF	TRBJ1-3	-	-	TRBV5-4
TGTGCCAGCAGTTTGGGGCTAGGGCAGTACTTC	CASSLGLGQYF	TRBJ2-7	-	-	TRBV28
TGTGCCAGCAGCTTAGGATCGGGGAATGTCTACAATGAGCAGTTCTTC	CASSLGSGNVYNEQFF	TRBJ2-1	-	-	TRBV11-3
TGTGCCAGCAGCTTGGCGCAGGTCCAAGAGACCCAGTACTTC	CASSLAQVQETQYF	TRBJ2-5	-	-	TRBV5-4
TGTGCCAGCAGTTACAGGGCAGGGGTGGAGACCCAGTACTTC	CASSYRAGVETQYF	TRBJ2-5	-	-	TRBV6-5
TGTGCCAGCAGCCCCCCGACACAACCTATTCCCTACGAGCAGTACTTC	CASSPPTQPIPYEQYF	TRBJ2-7	-	-	TRBV28
TGTGCCAGCAGAGCAGGACAGGGGGCCTACGAGCAGTACTTC	CASRAGQGAYEQYF	TRBJ2-7	TRBD1	-	TRBV7-9
TGCGCCAGCAGCCGAGGAGGAACCGGGGAGCTGTTTTTT	CASSRGGTGELFF	TRBJ2-2	-	-	TRBV5-1
TGTGCCACCTTGGATAGCGGGATCCGAGATACGCAGTATTTT	CATLDSGIRDTQYF	TRBJ2-3	TRBD2	-	TRBV6-1
TGTGCCAGTCGACTAGCGGGAGAAAACGAGCAGTACTTC	CASRLAGENEQYF	TRBJ2-7	TRBD2	-	TRBV19
TGCGCCAGCAGCGTTGTCCCGGTCCAAGAGACCCAGTACTTC	CASSVVPVQETQYF	TRBJ2-5	-	-	TRBV5-1
TGCGCCAGCAGCGCCTTACAGTTGAGAGAGACCCAGTACTTC	CASSALQLRETQYF	TRBJ2-5	-	-	TRBV5-1
TGTGCCAGCAGCTTAGCCGCGTTCCCTCACTCTGGAAACACCATATATTTT	CASSLAAFPHSGNTIYF	TRBJ1-3	-	-	TRBV11-2
TGTGCCAGCAGTGAGGGAGGCAATCAGCCCCAGCATTTT	CASSEGGNQPQHF	TRBJ1-5	-	-	TRBV2
TGTGCCAGCAGCCCGGGACAGGGGAGGAATGAGCAGTTCTTC	CASSPGQGRNEQFF	TRBJ2-1	TRBD1	few	TRBV7-6
TGTGCCAGCAGCCAGGGGCTGCTCGGGACCCAGTACTTC	CASSQGLLGTQYF	TRBJ2-5	-	-	TRBV11-3